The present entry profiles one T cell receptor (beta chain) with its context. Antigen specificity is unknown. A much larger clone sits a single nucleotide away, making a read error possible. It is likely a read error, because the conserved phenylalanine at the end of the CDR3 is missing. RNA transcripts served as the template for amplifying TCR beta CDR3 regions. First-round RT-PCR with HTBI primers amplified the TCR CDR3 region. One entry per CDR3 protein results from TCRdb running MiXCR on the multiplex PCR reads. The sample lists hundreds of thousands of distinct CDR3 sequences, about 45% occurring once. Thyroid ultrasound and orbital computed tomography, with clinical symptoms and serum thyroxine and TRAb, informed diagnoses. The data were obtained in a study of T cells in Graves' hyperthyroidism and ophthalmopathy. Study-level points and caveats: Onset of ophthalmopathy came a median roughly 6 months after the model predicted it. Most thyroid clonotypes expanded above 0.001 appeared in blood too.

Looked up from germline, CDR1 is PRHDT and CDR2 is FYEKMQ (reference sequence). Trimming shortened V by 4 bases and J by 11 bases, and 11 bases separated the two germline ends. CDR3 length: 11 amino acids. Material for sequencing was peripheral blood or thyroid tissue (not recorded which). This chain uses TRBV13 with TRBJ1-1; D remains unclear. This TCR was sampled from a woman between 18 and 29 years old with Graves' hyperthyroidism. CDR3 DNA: TGTGCCAGCAGCTCGGGGAGACGCGCTTTCTCT. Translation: CASSSGRRAFS.